This TCR beta chain was sequenced during a study of blood T cells in healthy people across ages. The study's findings and limits: More naive CD4+ cells and higher diversity marked long-lived donors relative to aged donors.

CDR3 length: 12 amino acids. Germline assignment: CDR1 SGHTA and CDR2 FQGTGA. Trimming shortened V by 1 base and J by 10 bases, and 7 bases separated the two germline ends. This clonotype was observed a few times. The antigen is unknown. Alongside a J-beta primer mix, a sample-barcoded 5' primer served in a second PCR lasting about 7 to 12 cycles. TCRdb reprocessed the 5' RACE reads via MiXCR and lists one record per CDR3 protein. The sample records 700,000 to 900,000 distinct CDR3 sequences, under 30% being singletons. These data also featured in a second study, about T cells of mothers and their children. According to that study: Extraction yielded RNA that went, in full, into cDNA synthesis at about 1.5 ug per 15 ul.

This chain uses TRBV7-3 with TRBJ2-2; D might be TRBD1 (5 bases). Sequenced material: blood. The origin of this receptor is a boy younger than 18 in good health. The CDR3 DNA sequence: TGTGCCAGCAGCTTAATACAGGAGGAGCTGTTTTTT. Amino acid sequence: CASSLIQEELFF.